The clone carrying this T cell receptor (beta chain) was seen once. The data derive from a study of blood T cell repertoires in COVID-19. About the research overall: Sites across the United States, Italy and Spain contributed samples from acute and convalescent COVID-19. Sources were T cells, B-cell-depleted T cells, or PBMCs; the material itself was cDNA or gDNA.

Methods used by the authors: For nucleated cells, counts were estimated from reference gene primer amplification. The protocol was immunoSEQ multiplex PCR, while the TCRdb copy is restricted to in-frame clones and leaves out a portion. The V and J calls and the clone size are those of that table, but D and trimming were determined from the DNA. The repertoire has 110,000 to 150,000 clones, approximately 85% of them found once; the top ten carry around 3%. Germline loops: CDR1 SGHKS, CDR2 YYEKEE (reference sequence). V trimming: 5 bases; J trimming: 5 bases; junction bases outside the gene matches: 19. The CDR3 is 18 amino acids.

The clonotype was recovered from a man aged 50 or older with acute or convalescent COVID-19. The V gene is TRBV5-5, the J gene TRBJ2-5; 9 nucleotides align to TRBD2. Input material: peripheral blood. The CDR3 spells CASRGTGTSSRGWETQYF. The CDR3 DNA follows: TGTGCCAGCAGAGGGACCGGGACTAGCTCTAGAGGTTGGGAGACCCAGTACTTC.